The present T cell receptor (beta chain) was sequenced within a study of STAT5B mutations in CD4+ large granular lymphocyte leukemia. Whole-study findings and limits: Patient CD4-sorted repertoires looked more clonal than healthy CD4+ repertoires, even without putative leukemic clones. Compared with healthy controls (2/35), patient top clones favored TRBV06 (8/27).

In the case of this clone: Antigen unknown.

Germline V lookup: CDR1 MNHEY, CDR2 SVGAGI. Trimming left V 11 bases short and J 0 bases short, with 14 bases between. The CDR3 is made up of 13 amino acids. The method was immunoSEQ multiplex PCR; TCRdb's version includes in-frame clones alone and lacks a portion of them. In the table there are more than 30,000 clones, roughly 71% of which are singletons. Healthy controls were blood donor buffy coats. The sequence was collected from a human donor in good health. The chain couples TRBV6-5 to TRBJ2-7, with a tentative D call TRBD1 (6 bases). Sequencing input: CD4+ T cells from blood buffy coats. The CDR3 bases are TGTGCCGCTTCGGCAGGGGTCTCCTACGAGCAGTACTTC. Amino acid sequence: CAASAGVSYEQYF.